This is a list of T cell receptor beta chains from one sample in a study of T cell repertoires in cytomegalovirus infection. TCRdb recomputed calls from the reads with MiXCR, one row per CDR3 protein. The sample records some 270,000 distinct CDR3 sequences, approximately 15% being singletons. The sample comprised CD8+ T cells from PBMCs. The receptor source for this set is a human donor in good health (CMV status not recorded). Some clones in this sample may be carry-over from other donors' samples. CDR3s include the opening cysteine and the closing phenylalanine or tryptophan. A D gene is named only where the DNA matches it firmly. Where a row states a size, it is once, few, many or the class of an expanded clone; other rows omit it.

TRBJ2-2,TRBD1,TRBV2,-,TGTGCCAGCCGGGACAGGCAGAACACCGGGGAGCTGTTTTTT,CASRDRQNTGELFF
TRBJ2-3,-,TRBV7-8,many,TGTGCCAGCAGCTTCGTGGCAGCGCTCTTCACAGATACGCAGTATTTT,CASSFVAALFTDTQYF
TRBJ2-7,TRBD2,TRBV7-6,many,TGTGCCAGCAGCATCAGCGGGGGGCACGAGCAGTACTTC,CASSISGGHEQYF
TRBJ2-5,TRBD2,TRBV28,few,TGTGCCAGCAGTGTGGGACTAGCGGGGGTCGAGACCCAGTACTTC,CASSVGLAGVETQYF
TRBJ2-6,TRBD1,TRBV27,few,TGTGCCAGCAGCTGGGACAGGGACTCCTCTGGGGCCAACGTCCTGACTTTC,CASSWDRDSSGANVLTF
TRBJ2-5,TRBD2,TRBV5-5,few,TGTGCCAGCAGCTTGGCGGGAGGGTCCTCAGAGACCCAGTACTTC,CASSLAGGSSETQYF
TRBJ2-3,-,TRBV6-6,once,TGTGCCAGCAGTTACTCGGTGGACTCGCACACAGATACGCAGTATTTT,CASSYSVDSHTDTQYF
TRBJ2-1,TRBD2,TRBV19,-,TGTGCCAGTAGTATCCGCGGGGGGGGGAACAATGAGCAGTTCTTC,CASSIRGGGNNEQFF
TRBJ1-1,-,TRBV19,-,TGTGCCACCGAGGGACTGAACACTGAAGCTTTCTTT,CATEGLNTEAFF
TRBJ2-5,TRBD2,TRBV6-8,few,TGTGCCAGCAGTTACCTGGGACTAGCGGGGGAAGAGACCCAGTACTTC,CASSYLGLAGEETQYF
TRBJ1-2,-,TRBV2,-,TGTGCCAGCAATACCGGAACCGCGGGGACCTTC,CASNTGTAGTF
TRBJ1-1,TRBD1,TRBV6-5,many,TGTGCCAGCAGTTATTCCCAGGGGGGCACTGAAGCTTTCTTT,CASSYSQGGTEAFF
TRBJ1-2,-,TRBV2,-,TGTGCCAGCACTCCCCAAGGGGGGGACGGCTACACCTTC,CASTPQGGDGYTF
TRBJ1-6,TRBD1,TRBV7-6,many,TGTGCCAGCAGCTCTGATACAGGGGTTGCTAATTCACCCCTCCACTTT,CASSSDTGVANSPLHF
TRBJ2-1,-,TRBV20-1,-,TGCAGTGCTAACTATTACAATGAGCAGTTCTTC,CSANYYNEQFF
TRBJ1-2,TRBD1,TRBV4-1,many,TGCGCCAGCAGCCAAGATCAAGGGACAGTCGCCTATGGCTACACCTTC,CASSQDQGTVAYGYTF
TRBJ2-1,TRBD2,TRBV29-1,-,TGCAGCGTTAGAGGGGGACTAGCGGGGGGGCCGGCTGAGCAGTTCTTC,CSVRGGLAGGPAEQFF
TRBJ2-7,-,TRBV28,-,TGTGCCAGCAGTTTCCTTGGGGGCTTTATCTACGAGCAGTACTTC,CASSFLGGFIYEQYF
TRBJ2-1,-,TRBV5-1,once,TGCGCCAGCAGCTTCCAGAATCCCGGGACTTACAATGAGCAGTTCTTC,CASSFQNPGTYNEQFF
TRBJ2-7,-,TRBV28,few,TGTGCCAGCAGTCCGCCATTAGCGCACGACGAGCAGTACTTC,CASSPPLAHDEQYF
TRBJ2-2,-,TRBV15,many,TGTGCCACCAGCAGAGATGGTTTCAGAAACACCGGGGAGCTGTTTTTT,CATSRDGFRNTGELFF
TRBJ1-2,TRBD1,TRBV2,many,TGTGCCAGCAGTGAAGGGGACAGGGGTAACAATGGCTACACCTTC,CASSEGDRGNNGYTF
TRBJ2-5,-,TRBV7-8,many,TGTGCCAGCAGCTTAGGCAGACAAGAGACCCAGTACTTC,CASSLGRQETQYF
TRBJ2-7,-,TRBV2,-,TGTGCCAGCAGTGAGTCAGGGCAACTCTACGAGCAGTACTTC,CASSESGQLYEQYF
TRBJ2-3,TRBD1,TRBV19,many,TGTGCCAGTAGTAACGCCCGCCAACAGGGGATAAGCACAGATACGCAGTATTTT,CASSNARQQGISTDTQYF
TRBJ1-1,-,TRBV11-1,many,TGTGCCAGCAGCTCACCGAGTGAAACTGAAGCTTTCTTT,CASSSPSETEAFF
TRBJ1-2,TRBD1,TRBV9,few,TGTGCCAGCAGCGCGACAGGGGCCCGGCGTGGCTACACCTTC,CASSATGARRGYTF
TRBJ1-6,-,TRBV7-2,many,TGTGCCAGCAGCTTGGGAGGCCTTTCACCCCTCCACTTT,CASSLGGLSPLHF
TRBJ2-1,-,TRBV25-1,-,TGTGCCAGCACGCGGGGACCGTACAATGAGCAGTTCTTC,CASTRGPYNEQFF
TRBJ2-1,-,TRBV28,many,TGTGCCAGCAGTTTTACAGATGGTCTCAATGAGCAGTTCTTC,CASSFTDGLNEQFF
TRBJ2-1,-,TRBV28,-,TGTGCCAGCAGTTTAAGCCCCTATGAGCAGTTCTTC,CASSLSPYEQFF
TRBJ2-5,-,TRBV7-3,few,TGTGCCAGCAGCTTAACGGGATTCTACCAACAAGAGACCCAGTACTTC,CASSLTGFYQQETQYF
TRBJ1-1,-,TRBV7-9,-,TGTGCCAGCAGCGGCCTCGGGGGCACCATGAACACTGAAGCTTTCTTT,CASSGLGGTMNTEAFF
TRBJ1-5,TRBD1,TRBV6-2/TRBV6-3,few,TGTGCCAGCAGTTACTCCGGACAGGGGGCCCAGCCCCAGCATTTT,CASSYSGQGAQPQHF
TRBJ2-7,-,TRBV7-8,many,TGTGCCAGCAGCTTCGCATCGGACAGCCCTGAAGGGGCTTCCTACGAGCAGTACTTC,CASSFASDSPEGASYEQYF
TRBJ2-5,-,TRBV12-3/TRBV12-4,-,TGTGCCAGTGCCCGCGGGGCCCAAGAGACCCAGTACTTC,CASARGAQETQYF
TRBJ1-5,TRBD1,TRBV28,once,TGTGCCAGCAGCCTCGCGCAGGGGGCGAGGCAGCCCCAGCATTTT,CASSLAQGARQPQHF
TRBJ2-1,-,TRBV5-6,-,TGTGCCAGCAGCTCGGTGGGGGAAGCGGTGGAGTTCTTC,CASSSVGEAVEFF
TRBJ2-7,TRBD1,TRBV28,-,TGTGCCAGCAGAGAACAGGGGTGGCTGGACGAGCAGTACTTC,CASREQGWLDEQYF
TRBJ1-5,-,TRBV28,few,TGTGCCAGCAGCTCAAGGCACGACAGAAGTAATCAGCCCCAGCATTTT,CASSSRHDRSNQPQHF
TRBJ2-6,-,TRBV7-6,-,TGTGCCAGCAGCCAAACAGCGCCTGGGGTCAACGTCCTGACTTTC,CASSQTAPGVNVLTF